A selection of T cell receptor beta chains follows, all from one sample in a study of human T cells and chemical hapten exposure. Each CDR3 protein gets one entry after TCRdb re-called the RACE reads with MiXCR. The repertoire has 65,000 or so distinct CDR3 sequences, around 6.5% of them found once; the top ten carry 3.4%. The sample comprised whole blood. The receptors were sampled from a female donor in good health. Some clones in this sample may be carry-over from other donors' samples. The CDR3 runs from the conserved cysteine through the conserved F or W. D genes are given only for firm matches. Size is stated for part of the rows, as once, few or many counts, or as a class when the clone is expanded.

J: TRBJ2-3
D: -
V: TRBV29-1
size: many
CDR3: CSVDGSGGWPDTQYF
DNA: TGCAGCGTTGACGGTTCGGGCGGGTGGCCCGATACGCAGTATTTT

J: TRBJ2-6
D: -
V: TRBV15
size: few
CDR3: CATSRDRRSGANVLTF
DNA: TGTGCCACCAGCAGAGATCGCCGCTCTGGGGCCAACGTCCTGACTTTC

J: TRBJ1-5
D: TRBD1
V: TRBV30
size: few
CDR3: CAWSPRWADRDRNQPQHF
DNA: TGTGCCTGGAGTCCTCGCTGGGCGGACAGGGACCGGAATCAGCCCCAGCATTTT

J: TRBJ2-5
D: -
V: TRBV5-1
size: many
CDR3: CASSLSPEETQYF
DNA: TGCGCCAGCAGCTTGTCCCCCGAAGAGACCCAGTACTTC

J: TRBJ2-3
D: -
V: TRBV11-2
size: -
CDR3: CASSLVSMVDTQYF
DNA: TGTGCCAGCAGCTTAGTCAGTATGGTCGATACGCAGTATTTT

J: TRBJ2-1
D: -
V: TRBV3-1
size: -
CDR3: CASTPRRASYNEQFF
DNA: TGTGCCAGCACCCCTAGGAGGGCCTCCTACAATGAGCAGTTCTTC

J: TRBJ1-2
D: TRBD1
V: TRBV18
size: few
CDR3: CASSLGQGYSDYGYTF
DNA: TGTGCCAGCTCACTCGGACAGGGGTATAGCGACTATGGCTACACCTTC

J: TRBJ1-1
D: TRBD1
V: TRBV4-2
size: many
CDR3: CASSPRAGGAGANTEAFF
DNA: TGTGCCAGCAGCCCAAGGGCAGGGGGCGCGGGGGCGAACACTGAAGCTTTCTTT

J: TRBJ1-3
D: -
V: TRBV6-5
size: many
CDR3: CASSYSVTASGNTIYF
DNA: TGTGCCAGCAGTTACTCGGTCACGGCATCTGGAAACACCATATATTTT

J: TRBJ2-3
D: TRBD2
V: TRBV20-1
size: many
CDR3: CSARDPTSGSGGSDTQYF
DNA: TGCAGTGCTAGAGACCCCACTAGCGGGAGTGGGGGGTCAGATACGCAGTATTTT

J: TRBJ2-3
D: -
V: TRBV7-2
size: many
CDR3: CASSLAGPRTDTQYF
DNA: TGTGCCAGCAGCTTAGCGGGGCCCCGCACAGATACGCAGTATTTT

J: TRBJ2-3
D: -
V: TRBV6-2/TRBV6-3
size: few
CDR3: CASRPLADTQYF
DNA: TGTGCCAGCAGGCCCCTAGCGGATACGCAGTATTTT

J: TRBJ2-6
D: -
V: TRBV6-2/TRBV6-3
size: few
CDR3: CASSAQSSGANVLTF
DNA: TGTGCCAGCAGTGCCCAGAGCTCTGGGGCCAACGTCCTGACTTTC

J: TRBJ2-4
D: TRBD2
V: TRBV6-2/TRBV6-3
size: -
CDR3: CASSYSWLAGPAKNIQYF
DNA: TGTGCCAGCAGTTACTCGTGGCTAGCGGGCCCAGCCAAAAACATTCAGTACTTC